Listed below are T cell receptor beta chains from one sample, sequenced in a study of T cell repertoires in cytomegalovirus infection. MiXCR, applied by TCRdb to the reads, yields one record per CDR3 protein. The data contain fewer than 550,000 distinct CDR3 sequences, roughly 30% of them singletons. The material sequenced was PBMCs. Receptors were obtained from a human donor in good health (CMV status not recorded). Some clones in this sample may be carry-over from other donors' samples. Each CDR3 is given with its conserved first and last residue. Each record gives: CDR3 protein, CDR3 DNA, J gene, D gene, V gene, clone size. The D gene is left open where the match is weak. The size of a clone is reported for some rows only, either as once, few or many, or as a class for expanded clones.

CASTVTHETQYF TGTGCCAGCACCGTCACCCATGAGACCCAGTACTTC TRBJ2-5 - TRBV12-3/TRBV12-4 -
CATSDSKRNTEAFF TGTGCCACCAGTGATTCAAAGCGGAACACTGAAGCTTTCTTT TRBJ1-1 - TRBV24-1 few
CASSRGGEQNTEAFF TGTGCCAGCAGCCGCGGGGGGGAGCAGAACACTGAAGCTTTCTTT TRBJ1-1 - TRBV28 -
CASSFRVRGNTEAFF TGTGCCAGCAGTTTTAGGGTCAGGGGGAACACTGAAGCTTTCTTT TRBJ1-1 - TRBV12-3/TRBV12-4 once
CASSLREGARGTGELFF TGTGCCAGCAGTCTACGTGAGGGGGCGCGTGGAACCGGGGAGCTGTTTTTT TRBJ2-2 TRBD1 TRBV2 few
CASRTWDSYNEQFF TGTGCCAGTCGGACTTGGGACTCCTACAATGAGCAGTTCTTC TRBJ2-1 - TRBV19 -
CASSQDLAGELFF TGTGCCAGCAGCCAAGATCTCGCCGGGGAGCTGTTTTTT TRBJ2-2 - TRBV3-1 -
CASSSLAGGSSYNEQFF TGTGCCAGCAGCTCTCTAGCGGGGGGGAGCTCCTACAATGAGCAGTTCTTC TRBJ2-1 TRBD2 TRBV7-2 -
CASSQPILNTEAFF TGCGCCAGCAGCCAACCAATACTAAACACTGAAGCTTTCTTT TRBJ1-1 - TRBV4-1 many
CASRTGSSSGNSPLHF TGCGCCTCCCGGACAGGGTCGAGTTCCGGTAATTCACCCCTCCACTTT TRBJ1-6 TRBD1 TRBV13 -
CASSLDLGKQENQYF TGTGCCAGCAGCTTAGATCTCGGGAAACAAGAGAACCAGTACTTC TRBJ2-5 - TRBV7-2 -
CASSEALRGRLSPLHF TGTGCCAGCAGTGAAGCGCTTCGGGGCAGACTGTCACCCCTCCACTTT TRBJ1-6 - TRBV2 few
CASSAGTGIQNYGYTF TGTGCCAGCAGCGCCGGGACAGGGATCCAGAACTATGGCTACACCTTC TRBJ1-2 TRBD1 TRBV7-6 -
CASSPYTRAPEAFF TGCGCCAGCAGCCCGTATACCCGCGCCCCTGAAGCTTTCTTT TRBJ1-1 - TRBV5-1 -
CASSVGGFAGNTIYF TGTGCCAGCAGCGTAGGAGGGTTCGCTGGAAACACCATATATTTT TRBJ1-3 - TRBV9 -
CAINLDSAYEQYF TGTGCCATCAATCTGGACAGTGCCTACGAGCAGTACTTC TRBJ2-7 - TRBV10-3 few
CASRTHGSDTIYF TGTGCCAGCAGGACCCATGGGTCGGACACCATATATTTT TRBJ1-3 - TRBV7-8 many
CASSVALRVSSGANVLTF TGTGCCAGCAGCGTAGCGCTCCGGGTGTCCTCTGGGGCCAACGTCCTGACTTTC TRBJ2-6 - TRBV7-2 -
CASSQAAGLLNQPQHF TGCGCCAGCAGCCAAGCAGCAGGCCTACTCAATCAGCCCCAGCATTTT TRBJ1-5 - TRBV4-3 -
CASSIPQGGTDTQYF TGTGCCAGTAGTATTCCACAGGGGGGCACAGATACGCAGTATTTT TRBJ2-3 TRBD1 TRBV19 -
CSGELGDEQFF TGCAGCGGCGAACTAGGCGATGAGCAGTTCTTC TRBJ2-1 - TRBV29-1 -
CSAREGAVTEAFF TGCAGTGCTAGGGAGGGGGCGGTCACTGAAGCTTTCTTT TRBJ1-1 TRBD1 TRBV20-1 few
CSARAFERGAGYEQYF TGCAGTGCTAGAGCTTTCGAGCGGGGGGCGGGGTACGAGCAGTACTTC TRBJ2-7 TRBD2 TRBV20-1 few
CASSSGGDTGELFF TGTGCCAGCAGTAGCGGGGGGGACACCGGGGAGCTGTTTTTT TRBJ2-2 TRBD2 TRBV7-7 many
CASSHSFGGGSGGYTF TGTGCCAGCAGCCACAGTTTTGGAGGGGGCTCGGGAGGCTACACCTTC TRBJ1-2 TRBD1 TRBV11-2 few
CASRRLAGSDTQYF TGTGCCAGCAGAAGACTAGCGGGGTCAGATACGCAGTATTTT TRBJ2-3 TRBD2 TRBV12-3/TRBV12-4 few
CASSQDGGLGELFF TGCGCCAGCAGCCAAGATGGCGGTCTCGGCGAACTGTTTTTT TRBJ1-4 - TRBV4-3 -
CASNLQGTDEQFF TGTGCCAGCAACTTACAGGGTACCGATGAGCAGTTCTTC TRBJ2-1 - TRBV6-1 -
CSADRGRILNTEAFF TGCAGTGCCGACAGGGGACGAATTTTGAACACTGAAGCTTTCTTT TRBJ1-1 TRBD1 TRBV20-1 -
CASSRGGPQPQHF TGTGCCAGTAGTCGGGGGGGACCCCAGCCCCAGCATTTT TRBJ1-5 - TRBV19 once
CASSLGDRGSEKLFF TGTGCCAGCAGCTTAGGGGACAGGGGGAGTGAAAAACTGTTTTTT TRBJ1-4 TRBD1 TRBV11-2 -
CASSHRGKETQYF TGTGCCAGCAGCCACAGGGGCAAAGAGACCCAGTACTTC TRBJ2-5 TRBD1 TRBV7-2 many
CASSSSGGATSCEQYF TGTGCCAGCAGTTCTAGCGGGGGGGCAACCTCCTGCGAGCAGTACTTC TRBJ2-7 TRBD2 TRBV12-3/TRBV12-4 -
CASSLGDYSTSYEQFF TGTGCCAGCAGCTTAGGGGACTACTCAACGTCCTATGAGCAGTTCTTC TRBJ2-1 TRBD2 TRBV7-9 many
CASSQSLGRRENGYTF TGCGCCAGCAGCCAAAGTCTGGGGAGGAGAGAGAATGGCTACACCTTC TRBJ1-2 - TRBV4-1 -
CASTVLAPPDNEQFF TGTGCCAGCACCGTTCTAGCCCCGCCAGACAATGAGCAGTTCTTC TRBJ2-1 - TRBV6-2/TRBV6-3 many
CASSIRGRDWSYNEQFF TGTGCCAGCAGCATCCGGGGACGGGACTGGTCCTACAATGAGCAGTTCTTC TRBJ2-1 - TRBV4-2 once
CASSLVNYGYTF TGTGCCAGCAGCTTAGTCAACTATGGCTACACCTTC TRBJ1-2 - TRBV7-2 many
CASRQQGFWGYTF TGTGCCAGCAGACAACAGGGCTTTTGGGGCTACACCTTC TRBJ1-2 - TRBV6-5 -
CATSDPNGLAGGEVRETQYF TGTGCCACCAGTGATCCAAATGGGCTAGCGGGGGGAGAAGTGAGAGAGACCCAGTACTTC TRBJ2-5 TRBD2 TRBV24-1 -
CSVGSGREKLFF TGCAGCGTTGGGTCCGGACGGGAAAAACTGTTTTTT TRBJ1-4 - TRBV29-1 few
CASSPSLSETKYF TGTGCCAGCAGTCCTTCCCTGTCAGAGACCAAGTACTTC TRBJ2-5 - TRBV12-3/TRBV12-4 -
CASSANRGSTDTQYF TGTGCCAGCAGCGCTAACAGGGGAAGCACAGATACGCAGTATTTT TRBJ2-3 TRBD1 TRBV7-2 many